This TCR beta chain was sequenced during a study of Ad26.COV2.S vaccination and SARS-CoV-2 variants. Treatment indicated: 15 to 20 received Ad26.COV2.S at low or high dose, single or two shots; about 5 received placebo; per-sample allocation not given. At day 63 after the first vaccine or placebo injection, samples were drawn. Only in-frame clones appear in the TCRdb table, and some are missing; sequencing was by immunoSEQ multiplex PCR. Found here are 300,000 to 500,000 clones, 75% to 90% of them singletons; the top ten hold 3% to 4.5%. In germline, CDR1 is MNHEY, CDR2 SVGAGI. The V gene lost 6 bases and the J gene lost 7 bases, with 15 bases spanning the gap. The CDR3 has 13 amino acids.

This specimen was peripheral blood, taken in a trial of Ad26.COV2.S vaccine versus placebo. The genes are TRBV6-5 and TRBJ1-1; D ambiguous. This sequence originates from a person between 18 and 65 years old who received the Ad26.COV2.S COVID-19 vaccine or a placebo. CDR3 sequence (DNA): TGTGCCAGCAGACTACGGACGGAAATTGAAGCTTTCTTT. This translates into CASRLRTEIEAFF.